This T cell receptor (beta chain) was sequenced for a study of blood T cell repertoires in COVID-19. The overall study: Sources were T cells, B-cell-depleted T cells, or PBMCs; the material itself was cDNA or gDNA.

Trimming removed 6 bases at V and 7 bases at J, with 19 bases between. The CDR3 sequence is 15 residues long. Germline values: CDR1 MNHEY, CDR2 SVGAGI. The assay was immunoSEQ multiplex PCR, and TCRdb's table has in-frame clones only and misses some. The sample includes 200,000 to 250,000 clones, 90% of them seen just once. Participants were aged about 18 to 89 years, lived in 20 to 30 US areas, and enrolled virtually. The sample was PBMCs or T cells enriched from blood (not recorded which). This TCR came from a man aged 25 to 45 who had been exposed to COVID-19. The chain is built from TRBV6-5 and TRBJ1-5; weak D call: TRBD1 (6 bases). The CDR3 loop is CASSRKSGGFQPQHF. DNA for the CDR3: TGTGCCAGCAGCAGAAAAAGTGGGGGCTTCCAGCCCCAGCATTTT.